Described below is a single T cell receptor (beta chain) sequence and its context. CD4+ T cells from unexposed donors were obtained before the COVID-19 pandemic (2011-2018). Naive and memory CD4+ T cells were separated from cryopreserved PBMCs. V was trimmed by 1 base and J by 6 bases, leaving 13 bases between them. The CDR3 is 15 amino acids. The germline V gene encodes CDR1 SGHVS and CDR2 FNYEAQ. Deep TCR-beta sequencing used DNA from uncultured naive and memory CD4+ T cells. Sequencing was performed with immunoSEQ multiplex PCR; in TCRdb, only in-frame clones are kept and a portion is missing. This sample has some 68,000 clones, with just over 90% found just once. The sample belongs to a study of CD4 T cells in relation to SARS-CoV-2 and coronaviruses. Study-level background: Crossreactive spike epitopes shared across donors were mapped to their HLA restriction.

The chain combines TRBV7-6 with TRBJ2-1, with D perhaps assigned TRBD1 or TRBD2 (5 bases each). The receptor was derived from a human donor in good health. The specimen was naive CD4+ T cells from PBMCs. The subset here: naive CD4+ T cells isolated by negative enrichment. CDR3 sequence (DNA): TGTGCCAGCAGCTTAGACTTGGTGGGGGTCAATGAGCAGTTCTTC. Amino acid sequence: CASSLDLVGVNEQFF.